The next 18 T cell receptor beta chains were all read from a single sample in a study of blood T cell repertoires in COVID-19. Assay used: immunoSEQ multiplex PCR; TCRdb lists only in-frame clones, some missing. The sample gives some 250,000 clones, 83% of which show up once; 4.5% to 6.5% is in the top ten. Sequenced: peripheral blood. The receptors here all came from an elderly man with acute or convalescent COVID-19.

V gene TRBV12-3 or TRBV12-4 combines with J gene TRBJ1-1; 7 bases are a match to TRBD1. The V and J ends lost 6 bases and 9 bases, in that order; junction bases with no gene match: 7. The CDR3 length is 12 residues. The CDR3 protein is CASSKVGQQAFF. The CDR3 DNA reads TGTGCCAGCAGCAAAGTGGGACAGCAAGCTTTCTTT.

This clone appeared once. The chain is built from TRBV5-1 and TRBJ2-3, with 9 nucleotides matching TRBD2. CDR1 and CDR2 from the germline V gene are SGHRS and YFSETQ. With V trimmed by 2 bases and J by 5 bases, 9 bases remained unmatched. The CDR3 sequence is 16 residues long. The CDR3 loop reads CASSFLGTSRGDTQYF. The DNA for the CDR3 is TGCGCCAGCAGCTTTCTCGGGACTAGCCGAGGAGATACGCAGTATTTT.

This chain connects TRBV3-1 (or the pseudogene TRBV3-2) to TRBJ2-7; tentatively, D is TRBD2 (5 bases). In germline, CDR1 is LGHDT, CDR2 YNNKEL (reference sequence). The CDR3 is 13 amino acids. The V and J ends lost 4 bases and 3 bases respectively, with 10 bases between them. DNA for the CDR3: TGTGCCAGCAGCCCCCTTGGACTCTACGAGCAGTACTTC. Translation: CASSPLGLYEQYF.

The J gene is TRBJ1-2, the V gene TRBV5-6; D unclear. Trimming stripped 0 bases from V and 6 bases from J, with 6 bases between. This CDR3 contains 12 residues. Germline loops: CDR1 SGHDT, CDR2 YYEEEE. The CDR3 loop is CASSLGRNGYTF. The CDR3 DNA reads as TGTGCCAGCAGCTTGGGGAGAAATGGCTACACCTTC. The full variable domain, completed using reference TRBV5-6 and TRBJ1-2, is DAGVTQSPTHLIKTRGQQVTLRCSPKSGHDTVSWYQQALGQGPQFIFQYYEEEERQRGNFPDRFSGHQFPNYSSELNVNALLLGDSALYLCASSLGRNGYTFGSGTRLTVV.

The V gene is TRBV2, the J gene TRBJ1-6, with D perhaps TRBD1 (6 bases). The V end was cut by 5 bases, the J end by 7 bases, with 18 bases between. CDR1 is SNHLY and CDR2 is FYNNEI in the germline V gene. This CDR3 contains 16 residues. Here the CDR3 DNA reads TGTGCCAGCAGTCCCCAGTTGAACAGGGTAAATTCACCCCTCCACTTT. It is translated as CASSPQLNRVNSPLHF.

This clone appeared a single time. This chain joins TRBV2 and TRBJ2-1; TRBD2 matches 12 bases. J was trimmed by 9 bases and V by 9 bases; bases with no gene match: 12. Germline-derived CDR1 and CDR2 are SNHLY and FYNNEI. CDR3 length: 15 amino acids. This CDR3 is CARKPSGGAPGEQFF. The CDR3 region has the DNA TGTGCCAGAAAACCTAGCGGGGGGGCCCCGGGTGAGCAGTTCTTC. The whole variable domain, filled in from reference TRBV2 and TRBJ2-1, reads EPEVTQTPSHQVTQMGQEVILRCVPISNHLYFYWYRQILGQKVEFLVSFYNNEISEKSEIFDDQFSVERPDGSNFTLKIRSTKLEDSAMYFCARKPSGGAPGEQFFGPGTRLTVL.

This chain connects TRBV21-1 to TRBJ1-5. TRBV21-1 is shown as a pseudogene. The CDR3 is 12 residues long. CDR3 region: CASRPTCQPQHF. CDR3 DNA sequence: TGTGCCAGCAGACCCACTTGTCAGCCCCAGCATTTT.

The chain joins TRBV5-1 to TRBJ1-1, with D perhaps TRBD1 (5 bases). Germline assignment: CDR1 SGHRS and CDR2 YFSETQ. The CDR3 covers 14 residues. V lost 5 bases, J lost 0 bases, and 11 bases lay in between. This CDR3 is CASSRSTVNTEAFF. The CDR3 nucleotides are TGCGCCAGCAGTCGGTCGACAGTGAACACTGAAGCTTTCTTT.

The chain joins TRBV7-8 to TRBJ1-5, with unresolved D. V lost 0 bases, J lost 0 bases, and 9 bases lay in between. The germline CDR1 and CDR2 sequences are SGHVS and FQNEAQ. The CDR3 sequence is 16 residues long. This CDR3 is CASSLAGTISNQPQHF. Written as DNA, the CDR3 is TGTGCCAGCAGCTTAGCTGGCACCATTAGCAATCAGCCCCAGCATTTT. The full variable domain, in which reference TRBV7-8 and TRBJ1-5 provide the parts outside the CDR3, is GAGVSQSPRYKVAKRGQDVALRCDPISGHVSLFWYQQALGQGPEFLTYFQNEAQLDKSGLPSDRFFAERPEGSVSTLKIQRTQQEDSAVYLCASSLAGTISNQPQHFGDGTRLSIL.

The chain uses TRBV6-5 and TRBJ2-7; tentatively, D is TRBD1 (6 bases). CDR3 length: 12 residues. Germline V gene sequence: CDR1 MNHEY, CDR2 SVGAGI. V was pared by 6 bases and J by 3 bases, with 9 bases between. The CDR3 region has the DNA TGTGCCAGCAGCGGGACATACTACGAGCAGTACTTC. Protein sequence: CASSGTYYEQYF.

The chain couples TRBV10-3 to TRBJ1-2; D is unclear. Germline V gene data show CDR1 as ENHRY and CDR2 as SYGVKD. The CDR3 covers 14 residues. The V end was cut by 2 bases, the J end by 2 bases, with 9 bases between. CDR3 nucleotide sequence: TGTGCCATCAGTGAGAGAGGAGGAAACTATGGCTACACCTTC. It is translated as CAISERGGNYGYTF.

V is TRBV2 and J is TRBJ2-7; 10 nucleotides line up with TRBD1. The CDR3 contains 14 residues. Germline CDR1 and CDR2: SNHLY and FYNNEI. Unmatched junction bases numbered 6, after V lost 8 bases and J lost 2 bases. This CDR3 is CASAGTGVPYEQYF. CDR3 nucleotide sequence: TGTGCCAGCGCGGGGACAGGGGTCCCCTACGAGCAGTACTTC.

The rearrangement links TRBV9 to TRBJ2-1; 7 bases agree with TRBD1. The CDR3 contains 16 residues. The germline gives CDR1 SGDLS, CDR2 YYNGEE. The J segment lost 1 base and the V segment lost 7 bases, leaving 11 bases of the junction unmatched. The chain's CDR3 is CASSAQGVGSYNEQFF. The CDR3 DNA reads TGTGCCAGCTCAGCCCAGGGGGTCGGGTCCTACAATGAGCAGTTCTTC.

The chain uses TRBV11-2 and TRBJ2-7; 8 bases are a match to TRBD1. Germline V CDR1 and CDR2: SGHAT, FQNNGV. Trimming removed 5 bases from V and 5 bases from J; junction bases left unmatched: 5. The CDR3 extends over 13 amino acids. Here the CDR3 DNA reads TGTGCCAGCAGCCAGGGGGCGCGAAACGAGCAGTACTTC. Its protein product is CASSQGARNEQYF.

This sequence joins TRBV19 and TRBJ2-2; maybe TRBD1 (5 bases). Trimming removed 8 bases from V and 5 bases from J, with 15 bases in between. Germline V lookup: CDR1 LNHDA, CDR2 SQIVND (reference sequence). This CDR3 spans 14 amino acids. CDR3 nucleotide sequence: TGTGCCAGTCGCGAGCAAGGACAAACCGGGGAGCTGTTTTTT. It encodes CASREQGQTGELFF. The whole variable domain, filled in from reference TRBV19 and TRBJ2-2, reads DGGITQSPKYLFRKEGQNVTLSCEQNLNHDAMYWYRQDPGQGLRLIYYSQIVNDFQKGDIAEGYSVSREKKESFPLTVTSAQKNPTAFYLCASREQGQTGELFFGEGSRLTVL.

This clone was picked up one time. The V call is TRBV27, the J call TRBJ1-5; no definite D call. Germline CDR1 is MNHEY and CDR2 is SMNVEV (reference sequence). Trimming pared 2 bases from V and 9 bases from J, leaving 8 bases between. The CDR3 is 12 amino acids. In DNA form, the CDR3 reads TGTGCCAGCAGTTTAATGGAGTGGCCCCAGCATTTT. Translating gives CASSLMEWPQHF.

The chain couples TRBV4-1 to TRBJ2-7; possible D gene TRBD2, 5 bases. CDR1 and CDR2 from the germline V gene are MGHRA and YSYEKL. This CDR3 region has 14 residues. V gave up 1 base and J gave up 2 bases, with 9 bases separating them. CDR3 coding DNA: TGCGCCAGCAGCCAAGGAGGGAGCCCCTACGAGCAGTACTTC. This sequence encodes CASSQGGSPYEQYF.

This clone has a handful of counts. V usage is TRBV19 and J usage is TRBJ1-2; D perhaps matches TRBD1 (6 bases). V lost 5 bases to trimming and J lost 4 bases, with 11 bases between them. This CDR3 region has 13 residues. The germline V gene encodes CDR1 LNHDA and CDR2 SQIVND (reference sequence). The CDR3, as DNA: TGTGCCAGTAGTGTCAGGGACACCTATGGCTACACCTTC. Protein sequence: CASSVRDTYGYTF.